This T cell receptor (beta chain) was sequenced during a study of graft-versus-host responses after intestinal transplantation. Study-wide background: Transplant types were multivisceral, liver-intestinal, or isolated intestinal. Study-wide results and caveats: Allograft graft-versus-host to host-versus-graft clonal ratios ran high in patients with graft-donor T cell macrochimerism. Early HvG declines after transplant were associated with peak circulating GvH clone levels. Some GvH clones appeared in ileal mucosa or blood before recipient bone marrow.

A remark on this clone: The antigen is unknown.

The germline gives CDR1 SGDLS, CDR2 YYNGEE. V dropped 0 bases and J dropped 0 bases, with 11 bases sitting between them. The CDR3 is 16 amino acids. TCRdb's table, derived via immunoSEQ multiplex PCR, lists solely in-frame clones and lacks some. The sample has 80,000 to 100,000 clones; approximately 90% are singletons. The chain links TRBV9 to TRBJ2-3, with D possibly matching TRBD1 (5 bases). This specimen was unstimulated CD8+ T cells sorted from spleen or lymph node cells, taken before transplant. The receptor comes from a human donor who was the organ donor for an intestinal transplant. CDR3 nucleotides: TGTGCCAGCAGCGTAGGTTGGACACTTAGCACAGATACGCAGTATTTT. It yields the protein CASSVGWTLSTDTQYF.